The 19 T cell receptor beta chains below all came from one sample that was sequenced in a study of a mutant IDH1 vaccine in newly diagnosed glioma. Repertoires were generated with immunoSEQ multiplex PCR, while TCRdb's copy carries only in-frame clones and drops some. The table records 15,000 or so clones, around four fifths of them present only once. This sample's time point: baseline, week 1 (first vaccination visit). Regarding treatment: pre-vaccination baseline after standard-of-care therapy. The material sequenced was PBMCs, taken from a glioma patient treated with radiotherapy, temozolomide or both. These receptors were taken from a middle-aged man with glioma.

The count of this clone is one. The chain combines TRBV4-1 with TRBJ2-3, with D tentatively TRBD2 (7 bases). CDR1 is MGHRA and CDR2 is YSYEKL in the germline V gene. The V end was cut by 3 bases, the J end by 4 bases, with 14 bases between. The CDR3 is 15 residues long. Here the CDR3 DNA reads TGCGCCAGCAGCCACACCCGAGGGGGGGCAGATACGCAGTATTTT. Translation: CASSHTRGGADTQYF.

This chain links TRBV6-1 with TRBJ2-5, with D possibly TRBD2 on 6 matching bases. This CDR3 spans 12 amino acids. In germline, CDR1 is MNHNS, CDR2 SASEGT. The V gene lost 6 bases and the J gene lost 4 bases, with 9 bases spanning the gap. The CDR3 DNA reads TGTGCCAGCAGCCCCGGGGGAGAGACCCAGTACTTC. Translating gives CASSPGGETQYF.

This clone occurred a few times. The chain combines TRBV27 with TRBJ1-1; no firm D call. CDR1 is MNHEY and CDR2 is SMNVEV in the germline V gene (reference sequence). V lost 2 bases and J 2 bases, leaving 9 bases between the germline ends. This CDR3 comprises 14 residues. CDR3 protein: CASSLRSVNTEAFF. Written as DNA, the CDR3 is TGTGCCAGCAGTTTACGTTCAGTAAACACTGAAGCTTTCTTT.

This clone was observed a few times. This chain links TRBV15 with TRBJ2-1; TRBD2 agrees at 10 bases. Unmatched junction bases numbered 8, after V lost 0 bases and J lost 9 bases. CDR1 and CDR2 from the germline V gene are LNHNV and YYDKDF (reference sequence). This CDR3 is built from 16 residues. The CDR3: CATSRDGLAGASEQFF. The CDR3 region has the DNA TGTGCCACCAGCAGAGATGGTCTAGCGGGAGCGAGTGAGCAGTTCTTC.

This clone was seen a handful of times. V and J are TRBV5-6 and TRBJ2-1, with D possibly being TRBD1 or TRBD2 (5 bases each). CDR3 length: 15 amino acids. Trimming pared 3 bases from V and 8 bases from J, leaving 18 bases between. Germline CDR1 is SGHDT and CDR2 is YYEEEE. This CDR3 is CASSSPGPTTYEQFF. CDR3 DNA sequence: TGTGCCAGCAGCTCGCCGGGACCGACTACATATGAGCAGTTCTTC.

The V gene is TRBV11-3, the J gene TRBJ2-3, with D perhaps matching TRBD1 or TRBD2 (5 bases each). With 5 bases removed from V and 9 bases from J, the gap between germline ends came to 18 bases. Germline V CDR1 and CDR2: SGHNT, YENEEA. This CDR3 has 14 amino acids. Here the CDR3 reads CASSPHTGAGTQYF. For the CDR3, the DNA is TGTGCCAGCAGCCCACACACCGGGGCAGGCACGCAGTATTTT.

The chain has TRBV18 and TRBJ2-1, with 7 bases identical to TRBD2. In germline, CDR1 is KGHSH, CDR2 LQKENI. The CDR3 has 14 amino acids. With 3 bases clipped from V and 9 bases from J, the junction kept 8 bases outside the gene matches. Written as DNA, the CDR3 is TGTGCCAGCTCACCCGAAGCACGGGAGGTTGAGCAGTTCTTC. It encodes CASSPEAREVEQFF.

Here the CDR3 reads CASSPQSGSYGYTF. The CDR3 DNA is TGTGCCAGCTCACCACAGAGTGGATCCTATGGCTACACCTTC. This chain links TRBV18 with TRBJ1-2, with unresolved D. Germline CDR1 KGHSH, CDR2 LQKENI. Deletions cut 1 base from V and 4 bases from J, with 10 bases between. The CDR3 contains 14 residues.

The V gene is TRBV19, the J gene TRBJ1-1; D unresolved. This CDR3 is built from 13 residues. V was cut by 7 bases and J by 1 base, with 10 bases left in between. Germline CDR1 reads LNHDA; CDR2 reads SQIVND (reference sequence). DNA of the CDR3: TGTGCCAGTATATATGGGTCGAACACTGAAGCTTTCTTT. Translated, it gives CASIYGSNTEAFF.

The rearrangement uses TRBV11-2 and TRBJ1-1; D is ambiguous. The CDR3 sequence is 15 residues long. Germline V gene lookup returns CDR1 SGHAT and CDR2 FQNNGV. V shed 0 bases and J shed 0 bases, with 8 bases lying between them. The CDR3 here is CASSLEAGMNTEAFF. The CDR3 DNA sequence: TGTGCCAGCAGCTTAGAGGCGGGTATGAACACTGAAGCTTTCTTT. The full variable domain, with the rest looked up from reference TRBV11-2 and TRBJ1-1, is EAGVAQSPRYKIIEKRQSVAFWCNPISGHATLYWYQQILGQGPKLLIQFQNNGVVDDSQLPKDRFSAERLKGVDSTLKIQPAKLEDSAVYLCASSLEAGMNTEAFFGQGTRLTVV.

This rearrangement joins TRBV28 to TRBJ2-7, with 7 bases aligning to TRBD2. V lost 6 bases and J lost 0; bases outside the gene matches: 5. Looked up from germline, CDR1 is MDHEN and CDR2 is SYDVKM. CDR3 size: 14 residues. CDR3 region: CASRSPSGSYEQYF. The DNA for the CDR3 is TGTGCCAGCAGATCCCCTAGCGGCTCCTACGAGCAGTACTTC.

The chain uses TRBV28 and TRBJ1-4; D is unresolved. CDR1 is MDHEN and CDR2 is SYDVKM in the germline V gene. Deletions cut 5 bases from V and 3 bases from J, with 7 bases between. The CDR3 contains 13 residues. The CDR3 region is CASSRASNEKLFF. In DNA form, the CDR3 reads TGTGCCAGCAGTCGGGCCTCTAATGAAAAACTGTTTTTT.

V gene TRBV29-1 combines with J gene TRBJ2-5, with TRBD1 matching over 7 bases. The V gene's germline CDR1 is SQVTM and CDR2 ANQGSEA. This CDR3 region has 14 residues. V lost 6 bases and J lost 4; bases outside the gene matches: 11. As DNA, the CDR3 is TGCAGCGTGGGACAGAATTTAGAGGGAGAGACCCAGTACTTC. Its protein product is CSVGQNLEGETQYF.

The chain uses TRBV6-4 and TRBJ2-7; TRBD2 agrees at 11 bases. Germline CDR1 reads MRHNA; CDR2 reads SNTAGT. V lost 0 bases and J lost 4; bases outside the gene matches: 14. This CDR3 spans 19 amino acids. The CDR3 DNA is TGTGCCAGCAGTGACTCGGGCATAGGGGTACTAGCGGGGGCGTACGAGCAGTACGTC. This translates into CASSDSGIGVLAGAYEQYV.

This chain links TRBV7-9 with TRBJ2-3; 7 bases match TRBD2. There are 16 residues in the CDR3. The V gene end was trimmed by 1 base and the J gene end by 3 bases; junction bases not matched to a gene: 7. Germline V gene sequence: CDR1 SEHNR, CDR2 FQNEAQ (reference sequence). CDR3 coding DNA: TGTGCCAGCAGCTTAGTTTCCGGGGGGTCAACAGATACGCAGTATTTT. As protein: CASSLVSGGSTDTQYF.

The J gene is TRBJ1-5, the V gene TRBV19; D unresolved. Germline assignment: CDR1 LNHDA and CDR2 SQIVND (reference sequence). The CDR3 consists of 12 residues. The V gene lost 5 bases and the J gene lost 1 base, with 3 bases spanning the gap. CDR3 protein: CASSWSNQPQHF. The CDR3 DNA reads TGTGCCAGTAGTTGGAGCAATCAGCCCCAGCATTTT.

The CDR3 spells CASSLATAPNTEAFF. CDR3 nucleotide sequence: TGTGCCAGCAGCTTGGCGACAGCCCCGAACACTGAAGCTTTCTTT. The chain couples TRBV5-4 to TRBJ1-1; maybe TRBD1 (5 bases). CDR1 is SGHNT and CDR2 is YYREEE in the germline V gene (reference sequence). The CDR3 covers 15 residues. V was trimmed by 0 bases and J by 1 base, leaving 10 bases between them.

The chain joins TRBV5-1 to TRBJ2-7; no firm D call. V lost 3 bases and J lost 2, with 15 bases in between. CDR1 SGHRS and CDR2 YFSETQ come from the germline V gene. The CDR3 is 15 amino acids. The CDR3 here is CASSSSPGPTYEQYF. CDR3 in DNA: TGCGCCAGCAGCTCATCTCCGGGCCCAACCTACGAGCAGTACTTC.

The DNA of the CDR3 is TGCAGCGTATCCCCTACGAACACCGGGGAGCTGTTTTTT. It translates to CSVSPTNTGELFF. The chain links TRBV29-1 to TRBJ2-2; no clear D. CDR1 and CDR2 from the germline V gene are SQVTM and ANQGSEA. The CDR3 runs to 13 residues. V lost 6 bases and J 0 bases, leaving 8 bases between the germline ends.